The next 25 T cell receptor beta chains were all read from a single sample in a study of Ad26.COV2.S vaccination and SARS-CoV-2 variants (dated by TCRdb to the early 2020s). The sample's treatment or condition, from its label and the paper: around 19 received Ad26.COV2.S at low or high dose, single or two shots; several received placebo; per-sample allocation not given. Repertoires of vaccine and placebo recipients were sequenced from samples taken on day 63 after the first injection. Libraries were built with the immunoSEQ multiplex PCR assay. This is the immuneACCESS table as TCRdb keeps it, with only in-frame sequences that have V and J called. A part of the clones is gone; compared with another copy, unresolved V genes explain less than half, and the rest is unexplained. This sample lists about 320,000 clones; 86% were detected once. The ten largest clones represent more than 1.5% of the sample.

The sample consisted of peripheral blood, taken in a trial of Ad26.COV2.S vaccine versus placebo. All receptors derive from a person aged 18-60 years who received the Ad26.COV2.S COVID-19 vaccine or a placebo.

DNA for the CDR3: TGTGCCTGGAGTGAAGGAGCCTTCTCTGGAAACACCATATATTTT. Residues: CAWSEGAFSGNTIYF. The rearrangement links TRBV30 to TRBJ1-3; unclear D gene. With 1 base removed from V and 0 bases from J, the gap between germline ends came to 10 bases. The CDR3 contains 15 residues. CDR1 GTSNPN and CDR2 SVGIG come from the germline V gene (reference sequence).

Written as DNA, the CDR3 is TGTGCCAGCAGCTTCCTGGCGGGGACGACAGATACGCAGTATTTT. Translating gives CASSFLAGTTDTQYF. This chain uses TRBV7-2 with TRBJ2-3, with D possibly TRBD2 on 6 matching bases. The V and J ends lost 3 bases and 3 bases respectively, with 13 bases between them. CDR3 length: 15 amino acids. Germline assignment: CDR1 SGHTA and CDR2 FQGNSA.

This clone was counted once. The CDR3 protein is CASSPGSGGTYEQYF. The CDR3 region has the DNA TGTGCCAGTAGCCCTGGAAGCGGGGGAACCTACGAGCAGTACTTC. The genes are TRBV19 and TRBJ2-7, with 8 nucleotides matching TRBD2. CDR3 length: 15 residues. Trimming removed 6 bases from V and 2 bases from J; junction bases left unmatched: 9. Germline V gene sequence: CDR1 LNHDA, CDR2 SQIVND (reference sequence).

V usage is TRBV4-3 and J usage is TRBJ1-2; D possibly corresponds to TRBD1 (6 bases). V was pared by 2 bases and J by 8 bases, with 21 bases between. Germline V gene data show CDR1 as LGHNA and CDR2 as YSLEER. The CDR3 is made up of 16 amino acids. CDR3 in amino acids: CASSQSGTGTYGGYTF. The CDR3 DNA is TGCGCCAGCAGCCAATCGGGCACCGGGACATACGGCGGCTACACCTTC.

The chain links TRBV3-1 (or the pseudogene TRBV3-2) to TRBJ2-1; 8 nucleotides match TRBD2. Germline assignment: CDR1 LGHDT and CDR2 YNNKEL (reference sequence). The CDR3 runs 18 residues. After removal of 0 bases from V and 6 bases from J, the junction contained 13 bases not matched to a gene. In nucleotides, the CDR3 is TGTGCCAGCAGCCAAGATGATGCGGGGGGTCGAGTTTTCAATGAGCAGTTCTTC. This sequence encodes CASSQDDAGGRVFNEQFF.

This chain's CDR3 is CATSESGTADTGELFF. The CDR3 DNA is TGTGCCACCAGTGAATCCGGGACAGCCGACACCGGGGAGCTGTTTTTT. This chain joins TRBV24-1 and TRBJ2-2; 7 bases are shared with TRBD1. The V segment lost 4 bases and the J segment 3 bases; nucleotides outside the gene matches: 7. The length of the CDR3 is 16 residues. CDR1 is KGHDR and CDR2 is SFDVKD in the germline V gene.

The V gene is TRBV7-2, the J gene TRBJ2-1; 10 nucleotides align to TRBD1. This CDR3 comprises 15 residues. In germline, CDR1 is SGHTA, CDR2 FQGNSA. The V gene end was trimmed by 5 bases and the J gene end by 4 bases; junction bases not matched to a gene: 5. The CDR3 bases are TGTGCCAGCAGCCGTGCGGGACAGGGGTACAATGAGCAGTTCTTC. Translated, it gives CASSRAGQGYNEQFF.

The chain employs TRBV7-2 and TRBJ2-3; 11 nucleotides align to TRBD2. V dropped 5 bases and J dropped 4; count of bases not matched to a gene: 8. The CDR3 has 16 residues. From germline, CDR1 is SGHTA and CDR2 FQGNSA. The CDR3 nucleotides are TGTGCCAGCAGCGCGGGTAGCGGGGGGGTGGCAGATACGCAGTATTTT. Translated: CASSAGSGGVADTQYF.

The V gene is TRBV5-4, the J gene TRBJ1-2, with TRBD1 as a possible D gene (5 bases). V dropped 4 bases and J dropped 0 bases, with 10 bases sitting between them. The CDR3 extends over 14 amino acids. Germline CDR1 and CDR2: SGHNT and YYREEE (reference sequence). Here the CDR3 reads CASSGGRTNYGYTF. In DNA, the CDR3 is TGTGCCAGCAGCGGGGGTCGTACTAACTATGGCTACACCTTC.

The V call is TRBV5-1, the J call TRBJ2-5, with 7 bases aligning to TRBD2. This CDR3 has 16 amino acids. Losses at the gene ends were 4 bases for V and 2 bases for J; bases not matched to a gene: 11. CDR1 is SGHRS, CDR2 YFSETQ, per germline. CDR3: CASSRRLATPQETQYF. The DNA for the CDR3 is TGCGCCAGCAGCCGTCGACTAGCAACTCCGCAAGAGACCCAGTACTTC.

This chain links TRBV5-1 with TRBJ1-5, with D perhaps matching TRBD1 (6 bases). This CDR3 has 14 residues. The germline V gene has CDR1 SGHRS and CDR2 YFSETQ. V lost 1 base to trimming and J lost 2 bases, with 7 bases between them. CDR3 sequence: CASSLRGGNQPQHF. The CDR3 DNA reads as TGCGCCAGCAGCTTGAGGGGGGGCAATCAGCCCCAGCATTTT.

This rearrangement joins TRBV10-3 to TRBJ2-7; 10 positions match TRBD1. This CDR3 is built from 13 residues. The germline V gene has CDR1 ENHRY and CDR2 SYGVKD. V lost 10 bases, J lost 4 bases, and 7 bases stayed unmatched. CDR3 coding DNA: TGTGCCACGCAAGGACAGGGGGGGTACGAGCAGTACTTC. Translation: CATQGQGGYEQYF.

The rearrangement uses TRBV2 and TRBJ1-2; TRBD1 matches at 8 bases. CDR3 length: 14 residues. The germline V gene encodes CDR1 SNHLY and CDR2 FYNNEI. V lost 8 bases and J lost 5; bases outside the gene matches: 10. The CDR3 DNA reads as TGTGCCAGCGCGCGCGAGGGACAGGCATATGGCTACACCTTC. Its protein product is CASAREGQAYGYTF.

The chain carries TRBV29-1 and TRBJ2-7; D is ambiguous. The CDR3 extends over 11 amino acids. V shed 0 bases and J shed 9 bases, with 9 bases lying between them. The germline V gene encodes CDR1 SQVTM and CDR2 ANQGSEA. This CDR3 reads CSVEEGLLQYF. The DNA for the CDR3 is TGCAGCGTTGAAGAAGGTCTGCTGCAGTACTTC.

The chain links TRBV5-1 to TRBJ2-2; D possibly corresponds to TRBD2 (5 bases). This CDR3 is 17 amino acids long. The germline V gene encodes CDR1 SGHRS and CDR2 YFSETQ. With 0 bases removed from V and 4 bases from J, the gap between germline ends came to 16 bases. CDR3 loop: CASSLDFPRGSTGELFF. The CDR3 coding sequence is TGCGCCAGCAGCTTGGATTTTCCACGGGGATCCACCGGGGAGCTGTTTTTT.

This chain uses TRBV19 with TRBJ1-5; unclear D gene. The germline CDR1 and CDR2 sequences are LNHDA and SQIVND (reference sequence). The V gene lost 3 bases and the J gene lost 2 bases, with 8 bases spanning the gap. The CDR3 loop spans 14 amino acids. Written as DNA, the CDR3 is TGTGCCAGTAGTATCCAGGACGGCAATCAGCCCCAGCATTTT. As protein: CASSIQDGNQPQHF.

The V call is TRBV27, the J call TRBJ2-2, with 8 bases lining up with TRBD1. The CDR3 has 15 residues. Germline loops: CDR1 MNHEY, CDR2 SMNVEV (reference sequence). V dropped 5 bases and J dropped 5; count of bases not matched to a gene: 7. The CDR3, as DNA: TGTGCCAGCAGTAGCTGGACAGGGCGGACCGGGGAGCTGTTTTTT. It is translated as CASSSWTGRTGELFF.

This clone has ten or more counts. The chain recombines TRBV6-2 or TRBV6-3 with TRBJ2-1, with D perhaps matching TRBD2 (5 bases). CDR3 size: 15 residues. Germline CDR1 MNHEY, CDR2 SVGEGT. Trimming removed 5 bases at V and 8 bases at J, with 19 bases between. CDR3 in DNA: TGTGCCAGCAGTCTCCCTTTGGGAGTCGAGGATGAGCAGTTCTTC. It translates to CASSLPLGVEDEQFF.

The chain has TRBV7-6 and TRBJ1-3; D is ambiguous. This CDR3 has 16 residues. From germline, CDR1 is SGHVS and CDR2 FNYEAQ. V was trimmed by 2 bases and J by 0 bases, leaving 11 bases between them. CDR3: CASSLTEASSGNTIYF. The CDR3, as DNA: TGTGCCAGCAGCTTAACGGAGGCGAGCTCTGGAAACACCATATATTTT.

The chain has TRBV4-3 and TRBJ1-2; D call uncertain. This CDR3 is 16 amino acids long. CDR1 is LGHNA and CDR2 is YSLEER in the germline V gene. V shed 0 bases and J shed 2 bases, with 13 bases lying between them. The DNA for the CDR3 is TGCGCCAGCAGCCAAGATCCCCCACCCGGGAACTATGGCTACACCTTC. It yields the protein CASSQDPPPGNYGYTF.

This chain joins TRBV11-2 and TRBJ2-3; D perhaps matches TRBD1 (5 bases). Germline V CDR1 and CDR2: SGHAT, FQNNGV. The CDR3 consists of 13 residues. The ends were cut back, 4 bases at V and 5 bases at J, with 10 bases in the middle. The CDR3, as DNA: TGTGCCAGCAGCTCCCTTCAGGGAGATACGCAGTATTTT. Translating it yields CASSSLQGDTQYF.

This chain joins TRBV5-6 and TRBJ1-2, with unresolved D. The V gene's germline CDR1 is SGHDT and CDR2 YYEEEE. V gave up 4 bases and J gave up 0 bases, with 13 bases separating them. The CDR3 consists of 15 residues. This CDR3 reads CASSLISQANYGYTF. The CDR3 bases are TGTGCCAGCAGCCTCATTAGCCAAGCTAACTATGGCTACACCTTC.

The V call is TRBV27, the J call TRBJ2-4, with TRBD1 matching over 8 bases. In germline, CDR1 is MNHEY, CDR2 SMNVEV (reference sequence). J was trimmed by 0 bases and V by 4 bases; bases with no gene match: 14. The CDR3 sequence is 19 residues long. CDR3 region: CASSSKGDRSLLAKNIQYF. CDR3 DNA sequence: TGTGCCAGCAGTTCCAAGGGGGACAGGTCCCTTCTAGCCAAAAACATTCAGTACTTC.

This clone was detected only once. The CDR3: CATSDLSSGGTQYF. CDR3 coding DNA: TGTGCCACCAGTGATTTATCCAGCGGGGGGACCCAGTACTTC. This chain connects TRBV24-1 to TRBJ2-5; 8 nucleotides match TRBD2. Trimming took 1 base from V and 7 from J; bases not matched to a gene: 4. CDR1 KGHDR and CDR2 SFDVKD come from the germline V gene. This CDR3 region has 14 residues.

This chain joins TRBV6-5 and TRBJ1-4, with D possibly matching TRBD1 (6 bases). V lost 6 bases, J lost 8 bases, and 13 bases lay in between. CDR1 is MNHEY and CDR2 is SVGAGI in the germline V gene. The CDR3 covers 13 residues. CDR3 protein: CASSQGHLEKLFF. The CDR3 coding sequence is TGTGCCAGCAGCCAGGGGCACTTGGAAAAACTGTTTTTT.